These 5 T cell receptor beta chains share one sample of origin, sequenced in a study of beta chain features in type 1 diabetes. All of the isolated RNA was reverse transcribed, so expressed TCRB transcripts were sequenced. The assay was immunoSEQ multiplex PCR, and TCRdb's table has in-frame clones only and misses some. The repertoire holds more than 150,000 clones, roughly an eighth seen once, with less than 0.7% in the top ten. The sample comprised central memory CD4+ T cells from blood. The receptors originated from a woman in her late teens or twenties in good health.

This sequence joins TRBV29-1 and TRBJ1-2; 7 nucleotides agree with TRBD1. The CDR3 is 13 amino acids. Germline CDR1 is SQVTM and CDR2 is ANQGSEA. V was clipped by 3 bases and J by 11 bases; unmatched bases: 12. CDR3 amino acids: CSVEITGVRRYTF. The DNA for the CDR3 is TGCAGCGTTGAGATAACAGGGGTTAGGAGGTACACCTTC.

This clone has a handful of counts. The chain has TRBV29-1 and TRBJ1-2; TRBD1 matches at 8 bases. The junction had 6 bases not matched to a gene; V was cut back by 2 bases and J by 4 bases. Germline V gives CDR1 SQVTM, CDR2 ANQGSEA. The CDR3 spans 14 residues. The DNA for the CDR3 is TGCAGCGTTGAATCAGGGGGCCTTGGCTATGGCTACACCTTC. The encoded protein is CSVESGGLGYGYTF.

The chain recombines TRBV30 with TRBJ1-3; D gene unclear. Germline values: CDR1 GTSNPN, CDR2 SVGIG (reference sequence). Trimming stripped 0 bases from V and 0 bases from J, with 12 bases between. The CDR3 spans 16 residues. CDR3 in amino acids: CAWSVLAAYSGNTIYF. CDR3 coding DNA: TGTGCCTGGAGTGTACTGGCGGCCTACTCTGGAAACACCATATATTTT.

This clone has a handful of counts. The chain employs TRBV13 and TRBJ1-2, with TRBD1 identical over 7 bases. The CDR3 totals 16 residues. The trim removed 5 bases at V and 8 bases at J, leaving 17 bases unmatched. Germline V gene data show CDR1 as PRHDT and CDR2 as FYEKMQ (reference sequence). The CDR3 nucleotides read TGTGCCAGCAGCGAAAGCCGACAGGGACCCTTCCGAGGCTACACCTTC. Residues: CASSESRQGPFRGYTF.

The chain carries TRBV15 and TRBJ2-7, with 8 bases identical to TRBD2. Germline V gene sequence: CDR1 LNHNV, CDR2 YYDKDF (reference sequence). Losses at the gene ends were 0 bases for V and 0 bases for J; bases not matched to a gene: 4. The CDR3 spans 16 residues. The CDR3 region has the DNA TGTGCCACCAGCAGAGATATCACTAGCGGCTCCTACGAGCAGTACTTC. Translated, it gives CATSRDITSGSYEQYF.